This is a list of T cell receptor beta chains from one sample in a study of blood T cell repertoires in COVID-19. The data were produced by immunoSEQ multiplex PCR, yet TCRdb's version contains in-frame clones alone and is incomplete. The sample carries more than 100,000 clones, 75% to 90% recorded once. What was sequenced was peripheral blood. Every receptor here comes from a man aged 45-65 years with active or convalescent COVID-19. CDR3s include the opening cysteine and the closing phenylalanine or tryptophan. D genes are given only for firm matches. Clone size is not always given. Where it is, it says once, few, many or a class for expanded clones.

DNA,CDR3,V,size,D,J
TGTGCCACCGGGACAGGGTTTAATTCACCCCTCCACTTT,CATGTGFNSPLHF,TRBV10-3,.,TRBD1,TRBJ1-6
TGCGCCAGCAGCGGCAGGGGCCGGGGAGAGACCCAGTACTTC,CASSGRGRGETQYF,TRBV5-1,.,.,TRBJ2-5
TGTGCCAGCAGCGTAGAGTGGCGGCAGGGGGCGGTTGGAAACACCATATATTTT,CASSVEWRQGAVGNTIYF,TRBV9,.,TRBD1,TRBJ1-3
TGTGCCAGCAGCCTTGACCGGGGGACCCAGTACTTC,CASSLDRGTQYF,TRBV5-4,.,.,TRBJ2-5
TGCGCCAGCAGCCAAGATCGGAGGGGAGGTAGCACAGATACGCAGTATTTT,CASSQDRRGGSTDTQYF,TRBV4-3,.,.,TRBJ2-3
TGTGCCAGCAGTGAAGCCCGTCTTATTTTCGGGACCCAGTACTTC,CASSEARLIFGTQYF,TRBV6-1,once,.,TRBJ2-5
TGTGCCAGTCGCGACAGGGGCTCCTATAATTCACCCCTCCACTTT,CASRDRGSYNSPLHF,TRBV19,few,TRBD1,TRBJ1-6
TGTGCCAGCTCACCAACAGGGAATTGGGCTGGAAACACCATATATTTT,CASSPTGNWAGNTIYF,TRBV18,.,.,TRBJ1-3
TGTGCCAGCAGCCGGGACAGAGACAATGAGCAGTTCTTC,CASSRDRDNEQFF,TRBV3-1/TRBV3-2,.,TRBD1,TRBJ2-1
TGTGCCAGCAGCCACAGGGACCACAATCAGCCCCAGCATTTT,CASSHRDHNQPQHF,TRBV21-1,.,.,TRBJ1-5
TGCGCCAGCAGCCAAGAAACAGGTTCTGAAGCTTTCTTT,CASSQETGSEAFF,TRBV4-3,once,.,TRBJ1-1
TGCGCCAGCAGCCCATCAGGGGTAACTAATGAAAAACTGTTTTTT,CASSPSGVTNEKLFF,TRBV4-3,.,.,TRBJ1-4
TGTGCCAGCAGCTTGGGGGGGACTATCCACACCGGGGAGCTGTTTTTT,CASSLGGTIHTGELFF,TRBV5-8,.,TRBD2,TRBJ2-2
TGTGCCAGCAGTGGTCAGGTCTCAAATCAGCCCCAGCATTTT,CASSGQVSNQPQHF,TRBV2,.,.,TRBJ1-5
TGCGCCAGCAGCCAATTAGGTAGCGGGAGGGCGGGGGAGCTGTTTTTT,CASSQLGSGRAGELFF,TRBV4-1,.,TRBD2,TRBJ2-2
TGTGCCTGGAGCACCGGGACAGGGGGCTACGAGCAGTACTTC,CAWSTGTGGYEQYF,TRBV30,.,TRBD1,TRBJ2-7
TGTGCCAGCAGCCCGGACAGCCCACAAGAGACCCAGTACTTC,CASSPDSPQETQYF,TRBV5-5,.,.,TRBJ2-5
TGTGCCACCAGTTTAGCCGGCGCGAACACCGGGGAGCTGTTTTTT,CATSLAGANTGELFF,TRBV24-1,.,.,TRBJ2-2
TGCGCCAGCAGTGAGAGCAGCGGGAGGGCCTATGAGCAGTTCTTC,CASSESSGRAYEQFF,TRBV10-1,once,TRBD2,TRBJ2-1
TGTGCCAGCACGGGGGGGGAGCCCTACGAGCAGTACTTC,CASTGGEPYEQYF,TRBV2,.,TRBD2,TRBJ2-7
TGTGCTAGTGGTTTGGCCCGACAGGGTACGGGCCAGCCCCAGCATTTT,CASGLARQGTGQPQHF,TRBV12-5,.,TRBD1,TRBJ1-5
TGCAGCGTTGAAGTTCCTAGCGGGAACGGGTATGAGCAGTTCTTC,CSVEVPSGNGYEQFF,TRBV29-1,.,TRBD2,TRBJ2-1
TGTGCCAGCAGCCAAGATAGTCAGGGCTTGGAGACCCAGTACTTC,CASSQDSQGLETQYF,TRBV3-1/TRBV3-2,.,.,TRBJ2-5
TGTGCCAGCAGCTTGGGCACTTTGGACACTGAAGCTTTCTTT,CASSLGTLDTEAFF,TRBV7-2,.,.,TRBJ1-1
TGTGCCAGTAGTATCCAGGGTCCCTACGAGCAGTACTTC,CASSIQGPYEQYF,TRBV19,.,.,TRBJ2-7
TGTGCCAGTAGTATAGGGACTTCCCGAAACACCATATATTTT,CASSIGTSRNTIYF,TRBV19,.,.,TRBJ1-3
TGTGCCAGCAGCCGGGGAGGGACCCAGTACTTC,CASSRGGTQYF,TRBV12-3/TRBV12-4,.,.,TRBJ2-5
TGTGCCAGCTCACCACGGGACAGGGGGCAGGGAGATACGCAGTATTTT,CASSPRDRGQGDTQYF,TRBV18,.,TRBD1,TRBJ2-3
TGTGCCAGCTCACCAGGGACAGGGATAGTCCAAGAGACCCAGTACTTC,CASSPGTGIVQETQYF,TRBV18,.,TRBD1,TRBJ2-5
TGCGCCAGCAGCCCAGTCCTTGGACAGGGATTAGTAGGTGGCTACACCTTC,CASSPVLGQGLVGGYTF,TRBV4-1,.,TRBD1,TRBJ1-2
TGTGCCAGCAGCCAATTCGGGCAGGGGGAAGCGCCCCAGCATTTT,CASSQFGQGEAPQHF,TRBV4-2,.,TRBD1,TRBJ1-5
TGTGCCAGCAGCCAAGGGCTAGCGGGAGTCCATGAGCAGTTCTTC,CASSQGLAGVHEQFF,TRBV3-1/TRBV3-2,.,TRBD2,TRBJ2-1
TGTGCCAGCAGCTGGGCGTCCGGCTACACCTTC,CASSWASGYTF,TRBV7-9,.,.,TRBJ1-2
TGTGCCATACATAGGGGACTAGCGTTTCCGAATGAGCAGTTCTTC,CAIHRGLAFPNEQFF,TRBV10-3,.,TRBD2,TRBJ2-1
TGTGCCTGGAGTCACCGGGACAGAGAAGCTTTCTTT,CAWSHRDREAFF,TRBV30,.,TRBD1,TRBJ1-1
TGTGCCAGCAGCCTGAGACAGGGCCAATTTACTGAAGCTTTCTTT,CASSLRQGQFTEAFF,TRBV7-8,.,TRBD1,TRBJ1-1
TGTGCCAGCAGCTTAGTAGGACTAGCGGGGTTCTACAATGAGCAGTTCTTC,CASSLVGLAGFYNEQFF,TRBV7-2,.,TRBD2,TRBJ2-1
TGTGCCAGCAGCCAAGTCTTTAGGCGGGTCGCTGGGGCCAACGTCCTGACTTTC,CASSQVFRRVAGANVLTF,TRBV3-1/TRBV3-2,.,.,TRBJ2-6
TGTGCCAGCAGTGGGGGACAGAACACGAGGGGCTACACCTTC,CASSGGQNTRGYTF,TRBV2,.,TRBD1,TRBJ1-2
TGTGCCAGCAGCCGGCTGCGGGAGTCTTCCTACGAGCAGTACTTC,CASSRLRESSYEQYF,TRBV2,.,TRBD2,TRBJ2-7
TGTGCCAGCAGCTGGGACAAGGTCGCTGGAAACACCATATATTTT,CASSWDKVAGNTIYF,TRBV7-8,.,.,TRBJ1-3
TGTGCCAGCAGCCCTCGGGGGGGGGTCGAGCAGTACTTC,CASSPRGGVEQYF,TRBV7-8,once,TRBD2,TRBJ2-7
TGTGCCAGCTCACCAGGGGACCGGGACTGGAATGAGCAGTTCTTC,CASSPGDRDWNEQFF,TRBV18,.,.,TRBJ2-1
TGTGCCAGCAGCCCGGGGACAGGTCGGGTGTCCCAGCATTTT,CASSPGTGRVSQHF,TRBV5-6,.,TRBD1,TRBJ1-5
TGTGCCAGCAGCTTGGTTCAGGGGCGGAATACGCAGTATTTT,CASSLVQGRNTQYF,TRBV5-4,.,.,TRBJ2-3
TGTGCCAGCAATGCCGGGACAGGGGTTTCACCCCTCCACTTT,CASNAGTGVSPLHF,TRBV7-2,.,TRBD1,TRBJ1-6
TGTGCCAGCAGCCCCCGGGGGGTTGGACTAGCGATCCAAGAGACCCAGTACTTC,CASSPRGVGLAIQETQYF,TRBV11-2,.,TRBD2,TRBJ2-5
TGCGCCAGCAGCACAGGGGGGCCCTATGGCTACACCTTC,CASSTGGPYGYTF,TRBV5-1,few,TRBD1,TRBJ1-2
TGTGCCAGCAGCCGAAACTCCGGGACAGGGGACGCTTTCTTT,CASSRNSGTGDAFF,TRBV5-5,.,TRBD1,TRBJ1-1
TGTGCCAGCAGTTACGCCTTGGGAGCGGGAGAGGAGACCCAGTACTTC,CASSYALGAGEETQYF,TRBV6-5,few,TRBD2,TRBJ2-5
TGTGCCAGCAGTGGCCGAGGCCAGCCCCAGCATTTT,CASSGRGQPQHF,TRBV28,.,.,TRBJ1-5
TGTGCCAGCAGCAAAGGGACAGGGGGGGATAGCAATCAGCCCCAGCATTTT,CASSKGTGGDSNQPQHF,TRBV11-2,.,TRBD1,TRBJ1-5
TGTGCCAGCAGCCCGACAGGGATGTGGGAAAAACTGTTTTTT,CASSPTGMWEKLFF,TRBV14,.,TRBD1,TRBJ1-4
TGTGCCAGCAGCTTGGAAGGGGAACCCTCCTACGAGCAGTACTTC,CASSLEGEPSYEQYF,TRBV5-4,.,.,TRBJ2-7
TGTGCCAGCAGCATTACAGGAACAGATACGCAGTATTTT,CASSITGTDTQYF,TRBV5-8,once,.,TRBJ2-3
TGCGCCAGCAGGGAGGGGCCAACTAATGAAAAACTGTTTTTT,CASREGPTNEKLFF,TRBV5-1,.,.,TRBJ1-4
TGTGCCAGCAGCCCCCGGAGCGCTAACTATGGCTACACCTTC,CASSPRSANYGYTF,TRBV5-6,once,.,TRBJ1-2
TGTGCCAGCAGTTTGGGTGGAACTAGCGGTTCGGATACGCAGTATTTT,CASSLGGTSGSDTQYF,TRBV27,.,TRBD2,TRBJ2-3